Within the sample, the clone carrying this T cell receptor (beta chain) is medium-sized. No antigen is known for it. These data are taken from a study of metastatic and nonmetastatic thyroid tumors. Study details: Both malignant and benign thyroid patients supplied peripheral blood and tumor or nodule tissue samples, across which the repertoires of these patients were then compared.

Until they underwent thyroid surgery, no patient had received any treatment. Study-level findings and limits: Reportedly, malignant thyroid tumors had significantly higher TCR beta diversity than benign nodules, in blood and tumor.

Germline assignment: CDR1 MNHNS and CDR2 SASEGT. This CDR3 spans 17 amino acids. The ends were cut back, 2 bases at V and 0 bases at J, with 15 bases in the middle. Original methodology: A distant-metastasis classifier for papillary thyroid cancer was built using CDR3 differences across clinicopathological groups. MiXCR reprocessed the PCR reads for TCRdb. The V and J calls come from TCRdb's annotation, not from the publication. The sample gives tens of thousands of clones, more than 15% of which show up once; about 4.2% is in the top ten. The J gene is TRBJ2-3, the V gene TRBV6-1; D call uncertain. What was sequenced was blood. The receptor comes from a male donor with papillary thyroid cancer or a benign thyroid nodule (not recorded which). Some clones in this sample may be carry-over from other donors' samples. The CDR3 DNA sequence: TGTGCCAGCAGTGAATACTATGGCGAACCTAGCACAGATACGCAGTATTTT. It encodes CASSEYYGEPSTDTQYF.